This T cell receptor beta chain was retrieved from a study of T cells in Graves' hyperthyroidism and ophthalmopathy. This clonotype was detected many times. Germline-derived CDR1 and CDR2 are DFQATT and SNEGSKA (reference sequence). The CDR3 length is 15 residues. V gave up 1 base and J gave up 9 bases; unmatched junction bases: 10. Uncontrolled infection, other autoimmune disease, pregnancy or lactation led to exclusion. Each 10 ml fresh peripheral blood draw supplied the PBMCs. Amplified regions were TCR beta CDR3 sequences from RNA transcripts. Researchers ran a first-round RT-PCR on the TCR CDR3 using the HTBI primer set. From the multiplex PCR reads, TCRdb called clonotypes with MiXCR, one entry per CDR3 protein. The profile shows fewer than 350,000 distinct CDR3 sequences, about 14% of them singletons.

This receptor was taken from a woman aged 30 to 39 with Graves' hyperthyroidism that later progressed to Graves' ophthalmopathy. Material for sequencing was blood. The V gene is TRBV20-1, the J gene TRBJ2-1; 9 bases fit TRBD2. The CDR3 coding sequence is TGCAGTGCTAGAGGTCAGTTAGCGGGAGTCGGTGAGCAGTTCTTC. This sequence encodes CSARGQLAGVGEQFF.